This T cell receptor beta chain appears in the sequencing data of a study of cytomegalovirus exposure and HLA in healthy donors (dated by TCRdb to 2016 to 2017). Regarding the research as a whole: An earlier analysis of approximately 590 of the donors reported 250 to 350 Gb of sequence data and 117 million unique TCR beta sequences from about 180 million T cells. About 330 gigabases of sequencing data and around 85 million unique TCR sequences made up an early release that covered several hundred HLA-typed donors. Of the 300 to 500 genotyped donors, 75% to 85% were placed in the genetic ancestry cluster associated with self-reported Caucasian donors. The study aimed to test whether cataloging public T cell receptors could reveal signatures of past pathogen exposure. Using immunosequencing, the study profiled T cell repertoires from around 670 subjects and related those repertoires to cytomegalovirus serostatus. A separate validation cohort of about 110 different subjects was used in addition to the approximately 700-subject first cohort. To predict cytomegalovirus infection status, the study combined high-throughput TCR immunosequencing, statistical association of individual TCRs with disease status, and machine learning. A later analysis re-examined previously published TCR beta repertoires from around 670 donors and added high-resolution HLA genotyping to investigate patterns of TCR occurrence. The later analysis used no new phenotypic data to find candidate immune exposures, relying instead on TCR beta sequences and their occurrence across donors. In an earlier analysis of 500 to 650 of the donors, high-throughput TCR beta sequencing was used to judge whether each TCR beta V gene segment behaved as functional or pseudogenic. Donor age, sex, ethnicity and CMV serostatus were compiled together with the repertoire data. Genome-wide SNP genotypes for about 55% of the 666 donors were used in a later genetic analysis, which treated that subset as a discovery cohort. Every repertoire in the discovery cohort had been generated on one and the same sequencing platform. Both class I and class II loci were covered by HLA typing, at four-digit resolution. Typing coverage differed by locus: A, B, C, DRB1 and DQB1 were typed in roughly 629-640 donors, DQA1 in 522, DPA1 in around 600, and DPB1 in 450 to 480. Four or five DR-DQ haplotypes were handled as single units for association and clustering, since linkage in the cohort was strong. On average, 235,054 unique TCR beta nucleotide sequences were sequenced per donor among 350 to 400 genotyped donors of the cohort, with roughly a sixth of those sequences being non-productive. Beyond this particular receptor, the publication reports: An association between a missense DCLRE1C variant and V-gene and J-gene trimming of TCR beta chains was found in a later genetic analysis and replicated in an independent cohort. Three of the identified cytomegalovirus-associated TCR beta chains were confirmed in vitro to be specific for cytomegalovirus antigens. The classifier was reported to diagnose cytomegalovirus status with high specificity and sensitivity in both the original and validation cohorts. An earlier analysis of around 600 of the donors showed that most TCR beta V segments appeared in productive rearrangements either about 87% or about 30% of the time, which broadly matched IMGT annotations. The 87-base-pair reads could not distinguish some IMGT-functional V segments, including TRBV6-2 and TRBV6-3, so those segments were excluded. While some public TCRs were present in many individuals, most TCR sequences turned up only very rarely across donors. According to a later analysis, TCR association rates differed among HLA loci, with DRB1 alleles showing the most associated TCRs and HLA-C alleles showing the fewest. In a later analysis, HLA-associated TCR beta chains showed more clonal expansion and lower generation probabilities than non-associated chains that were equally common. According to a later genetic analysis, donors in an Asian-associated ancestry cluster had fewer N-insertions in productive TCRs than the roughly 660-donor mean. Correlated functional status among segregating V segments might be attributable to linkage disequilibrium, but an unknown experimental factor could not be ruled out. The sequencing pipeline was judged likely to have produced a cluster of highly shared sequence variants as a technical artifact. Specific HLA alleles were associated with roughly 16,000 TCR beta sequences at a false discovery rate of 0.05 in a later analysis. In a later analysis, most CMV-associated TCR beta chains were found to appear HLA-restricted, with HLA associations seemingly driven largely by CMV exposure. When HLA alleles, especially DR and DQ, strongly co-occurred, TCR associations were difficult to assign to individual alleles. Because some donors lacked HLA typing at each locus, the association tests relied only on the typed subset. A further reported finding was that TCR beta sequences accurately predicted the HLA-A and HLA-B alleles for most subjects in the first cohort. Sequencing depth was assumed to be roughly uniform across donors in the presence/absence analyses, though that assumption may not hold. Several of the top co-occurrence clusters appeared to be linked to parvovirus B19, influenza, CMV and Epstein-Barr virus, according to a later analysis. The cohort was sequenced for TCR beta chains only, and without alpha or paired-chain data the features that could be detected were limited. CMV serostatus was the only immune exposure information available for the cohort. A total of 150 to 200 TCR beta chains were listed by the study as associated with cytomegalovirus. About 15 rarely observed V segments, including chromosome 9 orphons, were excluded from the earlier analysis of approximately 500 of the donors because counts were too low. The authors suggested that the approach could potentially be generalized to other disease states and immunological phenotypes.

To note about this clone: The antigen this receptor binds is unknown. No base-level quality is on record; no much larger clone is a single base apart.

The cohort comprised some 700 healthy bone marrow donors. At the time of sampling, every cohort member was nominally healthy, though immune exposures that went unrecorded were likely present. The donor tested CMV seropositive and was one of the 289 seropositive cohort members. Every donor gave a peripheral blood sample, and the peripheral blood mononuclear cells from that sample were used for TCR beta sequencing. Genomic DNA was extracted from the blood cell samples with the Qiagen DNeasy Blood Extraction Kit. The library was produced with the immunoSEQ multiplex PCR assay. A mixture of 60 forward primers for TCR Vbeta segments and 13 reverse primers for TCR Jbeta segments was used in the multiplex PCR. Amplification of the CDR3 region of rearranged TCR beta genes was performed with a multiplex PCR assay on genomic DNA. Amplified TCR beta libraries were sequenced as 87-base-pair reads on the Illumina HiSeq System. The original methods were these. A later analysis tallied approximately 87 million unique TCR beta chains across the 666 repertoires, and some 10 million of those chains were shared by two or more donors. Raw reads were error-corrected and collapsed into unique sequences with a nearest-neighbor algorithm that merged closely related sequences to remove PCR and sequencing errors. To assign V, D and J gene segments, CDR3 sequences were aligned to IMGT reference sequences. For a sequence to be retained, at least a six-nucleotide match to both a V gene segment and a J gene segment was required. A rearrangement counted as productive if the CDR3 had no stop codons and remained in frame with V and J, and every other rearrangement counted as non-productive. Following IMGT convention, CDR3 was defined as the stretch from the second conserved V-encoded cysteine up to the conserved J-encoded phenylalanine. In an earlier analysis of around 600 of the donors, sequences lacking an unambiguous match to a single V gene segment were excluded. In an earlier analysis of about 590 of the donors, a V segment was called functional when productive rearrangements were above 56.7%, and segregating when the standard deviation between donors exceeded 5%. A statistical classification framework was built to diagnose cytomegalovirus status from the catalog of TCR beta chain sequences. In a later analysis, TCR nucleotide sequences were compared against IMGT/GENE-DB human TR gene sequences so that V and J genes could be assigned. Using the TCRdist pipeline, a later analysis assigned CDR3 sequences along with most-parsimonious VDJ recombination scenarios. In a later analysis, every TCR beta chain was defined by the combination of its CDR3 amino acid sequence and its V-gene family, and reads without a unique V-gene family were dropped. A later analysis removed 592 highly shared, low-generation-probability nucleotide sequences to deal with suspected cross-contamination and a sequencing artifact. In a later analysis, a clonal expansion index was calculated for each public chain from normalized within-repertoire ranks of inferred template counts. A later analysis computed generation probabilities with a VDJ recombination model fitted to out-of-frame rearrangements, and checked the results against IGoR. In a later analysis, TCR-TCR, TCR-HLA and TCR-CMV co-occurrence was scored with hypergeometric tests, and a repertoire-size bias correction was applied to TCR pairs. A later analysis estimated false discovery rates by permuting HLA or CMV assignments 20 times. A later analysis grouped co-occurring TCRs with DBSCAN, adding TCRdist sequence similarity when clustering within HLA-allele-positive subsets. Co-occurrence clustering excluded repertoires with fewer than 30,000 or more than 120,000 public chains, plus five with anomalous nucleotide sharing. The source is immuneACCESS, and TCRdb retained only in-frame sequences with V and J called. Part of the clones is not carried over; for the studies checked, unresolved V genes explain less than half of this, and the remainder is unexplained. V, J and clone size are taken as reported in that table, and D and trimming were inferred from the DNA itself. The sample table lists tens of thousands of clones, around 80% of them with a count of one. The top ten constitute just under 7.5% of the sample.

There are 14 amino acids in the CDR3, from cysteine to phenylalanine inclusive. Only CDR3 DNA is held: 42 bases, read in frame from base 1. The junction shows trimming of 4 bases on V and 6 bases on J, and the gene matches do not reach 6 bases of it. In the germline V gene, CDR1 corresponds to ENHRY and CDR2 to SYGVKD. The sequence links TRBV10-3 to TRBJ1-2; TRBD1 matches 9 bases in the middle. Sequencing was done on a sample of PBMCs. The TCR originated in a woman under 40 in good health and CMV-seropositive. This receptor has the CDR3 CAISGAGTGNGYTF. The DNA reads as follows: TGTGCCATCAGTGGGGCCGGGACAGGGAATGGCTACACCTTC.